This T cell receptor (beta chain) was obtained from a study of CD8+ T cells in alopecia areata. Study summary: Treated patients were given oral tofacitinib, which was dosed at 5 to 10 mg twice daily.

Study observations and caveats: Across lesional scalp, and particularly alopecia totalis/universalis, clonality surpassed that of normal scalp. There were also resident alphabeta T cells of normal skin sequenced in scalp samples.

This clone has a handful of counts. Its cognate antigen is unknown. cDNA prepared by RNA extraction and subsequent reverse transcription served as the template for sequencing. Sequenced by immunoSEQ multiplex PCR; TCRdb stores in-frame clones only, minus some. The table records 90,000 to 100,000 clones, less than 50% of them present only once. Alopecia areata patients had lesional scalp punch biopsies and peripheral blood taken from them. Germline V CDR1 and CDR2: SQVTM, ANQGSEA. With 7 bases clipped from V and 6 bases from J, the junction kept 7 bases outside the gene matches. The CDR3 has 12 residues.

The material sequenced was CD4+ T cells sorted from blood. This TCR came from a human donor with alopecia areata. The chain has TRBV29-1 and TRBJ2-7; 9 bases fit TRBD1. The CDR3 DNA reads as TGCAGCGGATACAGGGGGCTGGGCGAGCAGTACTTC. It yields the protein CSGYRGLGEQYF.